The 3 T cell receptor beta chains given below trace back to one sample, sequenced in a study of blood T cells in healthy people across ages (dated by TCRdb to the mid-2010s). The library was built by means of 5' RACE. The sample was run on an Illumina HiSeq 2500. A second PCR of 7 to 11 cycles was run with a J-beta primer mix and a sample-barcoded 5' primer. TCRdb trimmed public reads at Q25 via fastp, called clones via MiXCR and kept in-frame beta chains. Each record represents a unique CDR3 protein, reported with the most common genes and DNA among its rows. This sample gives more than 500,000 distinct CDR3 sequences in total; about 26% of them show up just once. The ten largest make up about 18% of the sample. The sequenced sample was blood. These receptors all stem from a woman in her seventies in good health.

This clonotype was observed a handful of times. The chain joins TRBV9 to TRBJ1-2; D might be TRBD1 (5 bases). V was trimmed by 1 base and J by 6 bases, leaving 10 bases between them. This CDR3 spans 13 amino acids. Germline CDR1 reads SGDLS; CDR2 reads YYNGEE. CDR3 amino acids: CASSVSVGDGYTF. The CDR3 nucleotides are TGTGCCAGCAGCGTAAGCGTGGGGGATGGCTACACCTTC.

Many counts were recorded for this clonotype. V and J are TRBV20-1 and TRBJ2-5; TRBD2 might be the D (6 bases). Looked up from germline, CDR1 is DFQATT and CDR2 is SNEGSKA (reference sequence). Trimming left V 5 bases short and J 4 bases short, with 14 bases between. The CDR3 is 13 residues long. CDR3 loop: CSAEVSGLETQYF. The CDR3 region has the DNA TGCAGTGCTGAGGTTAGCGGTTTAGAGACCCAGTACTTC.

The genes are TRBV13 and TRBJ1-5, with 7 bases lining up with TRBD1. This CDR3 is 14 amino acids long. Germline CDR1 reads PRHDT; CDR2 reads FYEKMQ (reference sequence). J gave up 7 bases and V 4 bases, and 7 bases lay outside the gene matches. CDR3: CASSSSTGRQPQHF. The CDR3 nucleotides read TGTGCCAGCAGCTCCTCGACAGGGAGACAGCCCCAGCATTTT. Variable domain in full (rest from reference TRBV13 and TRBJ1-5): AAGVIQSPRHLIKEKRETATLKCYPIPRHDTVYWYQQGPGQDPQFLISFYEKMQSDKGSIPDRFSAQQFSDYHSELNMSSLELGDSALYFCASSSSTGRQPQHFGDGTRLSIL.